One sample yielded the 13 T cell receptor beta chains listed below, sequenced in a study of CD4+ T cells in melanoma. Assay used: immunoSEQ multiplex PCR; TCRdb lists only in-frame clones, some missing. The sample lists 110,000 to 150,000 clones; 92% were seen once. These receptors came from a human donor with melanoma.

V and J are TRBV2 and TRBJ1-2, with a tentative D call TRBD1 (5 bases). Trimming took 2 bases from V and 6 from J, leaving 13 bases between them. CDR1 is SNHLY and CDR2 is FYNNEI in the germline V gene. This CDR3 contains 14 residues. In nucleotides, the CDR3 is TGTGCCAGCAGTGAAATATTGGGGGGGGATGGCTACACCTTC. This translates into CASSEILGGDGYTF. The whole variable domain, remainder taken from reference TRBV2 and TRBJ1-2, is EPEVTQTPSHQVTQMGQEVILRCVPISNHLYFYWYRQILGQKVEFLVSFYNNEISEKSEIFDDQFSVERPDGSNFTLKIRSTKLEDSAMYFCASSEILGGDGYTFGSGTRLTVV.

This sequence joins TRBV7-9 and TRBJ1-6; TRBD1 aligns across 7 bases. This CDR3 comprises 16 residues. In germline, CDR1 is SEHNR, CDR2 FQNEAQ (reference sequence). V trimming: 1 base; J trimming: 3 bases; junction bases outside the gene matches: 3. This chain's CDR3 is CASSLGQGFYNSPLHF. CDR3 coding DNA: TGTGCCAGCAGCTTAGGACAGGGCTTCTATAATTCACCCCTCCACTTT.

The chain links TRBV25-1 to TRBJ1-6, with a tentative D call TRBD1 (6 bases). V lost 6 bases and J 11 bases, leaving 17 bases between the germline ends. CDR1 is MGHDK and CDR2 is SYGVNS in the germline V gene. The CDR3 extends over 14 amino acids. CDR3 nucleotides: TGTGCCAGCAGGGGACACTGGACTGACGCACCCCTCCACTTT. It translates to CASRGHWTDAPLHF. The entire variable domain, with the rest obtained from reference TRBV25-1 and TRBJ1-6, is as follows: EADIYQTPRYLVIGTGKKITLECSQTMGHDKMYWYQQDPGMELHLIHYSYGVNSTEKGDLSSESTVSRIRTEHFPLTLESARPSHTSQYLCASRGHWTDAPLHFGNGTRLTVT.

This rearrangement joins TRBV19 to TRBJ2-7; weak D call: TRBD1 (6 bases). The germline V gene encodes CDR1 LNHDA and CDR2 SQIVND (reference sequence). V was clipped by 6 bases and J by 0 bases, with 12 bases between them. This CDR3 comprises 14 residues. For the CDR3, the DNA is TGTGCCAGTAGGACCAGGGACACCTCCTACGAGCAGTACTTC. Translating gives CASRTRDTSYEQYF.

CDR3: CASSYSTGNTEAFF. The CDR3 DNA sequence: TGTGCCAGCAGTTATTCGACAGGTAACACTGAAGCTTTCTTT. This chain joins TRBV2 and TRBJ1-1; D is perhaps TRBD1 (6 bases). The CDR3 sequence is 14 residues long. V lost 5 bases to trimming and J lost 2 bases, with 12 bases between them. From germline, CDR1 is SNHLY and CDR2 FYNNEI.

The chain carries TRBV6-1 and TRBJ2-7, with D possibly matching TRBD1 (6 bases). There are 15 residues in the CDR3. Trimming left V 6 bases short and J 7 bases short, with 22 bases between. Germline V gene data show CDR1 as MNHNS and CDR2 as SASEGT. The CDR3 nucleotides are TGTGCCAGCAGACTAACAGGGCCGGTAGGGGGAGAGCAGTACTTC. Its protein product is CASRLTGPVGGEQYF.

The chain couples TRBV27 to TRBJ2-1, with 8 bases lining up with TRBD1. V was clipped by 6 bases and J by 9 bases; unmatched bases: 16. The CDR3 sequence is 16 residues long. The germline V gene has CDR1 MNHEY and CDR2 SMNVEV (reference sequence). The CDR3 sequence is CASRYSADRVVGEQFF. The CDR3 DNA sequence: TGTGCCAGCAGGTACTCCGCGGACAGGGTGGTAGGTGAGCAGTTCTTC.

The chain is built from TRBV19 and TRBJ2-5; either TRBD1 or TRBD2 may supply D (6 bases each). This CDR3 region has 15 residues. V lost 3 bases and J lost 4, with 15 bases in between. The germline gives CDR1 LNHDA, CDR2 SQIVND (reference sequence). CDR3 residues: CASSIDWGAGETQYF. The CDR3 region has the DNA TGTGCCAGTAGTATCGATTGGGGGGCGGGAGAGACCCAGTACTTC.

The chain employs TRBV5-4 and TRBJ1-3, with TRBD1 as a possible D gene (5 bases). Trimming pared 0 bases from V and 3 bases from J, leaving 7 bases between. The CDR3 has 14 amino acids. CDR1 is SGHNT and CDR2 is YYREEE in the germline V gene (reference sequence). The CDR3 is CASSLGQGGNTIYF. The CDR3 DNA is TGTGCCAGCAGCTTGGGGCAGGGTGGAAACACCATATATTTT.

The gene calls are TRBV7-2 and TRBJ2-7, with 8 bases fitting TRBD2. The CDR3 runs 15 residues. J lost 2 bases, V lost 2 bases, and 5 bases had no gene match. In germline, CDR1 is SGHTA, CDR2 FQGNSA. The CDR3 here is CASSLSRGGTYEQYF. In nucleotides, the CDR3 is TGTGCCAGCAGCTTATCTCGGGGGGGTACCTACGAGCAGTACTTC.

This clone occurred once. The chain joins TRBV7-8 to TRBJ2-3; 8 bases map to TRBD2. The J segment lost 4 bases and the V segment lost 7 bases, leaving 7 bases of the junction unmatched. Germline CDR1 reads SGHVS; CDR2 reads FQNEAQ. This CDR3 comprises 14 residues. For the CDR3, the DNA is TGTGCCAGCACCGGGGGGGGGCCGGCAGATACGCAGTATTTT. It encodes CASTGGGPADTQYF.

CDR3 nucleotide sequence: TGTGCCAGCACCCCGGCCGGGACAGGCGCCTACGAGCAGTACTTC. As protein: CASTPAGTGAYEQYF. The gene calls are TRBV6-1 and TRBJ2-7; 8 nucleotides align to TRBD1. Losses at the gene ends were 7 bases for V and 2 bases for J; bases not matched to a gene: 10. CDR3 length: 15 residues. Per germline, CDR1 MNHNS and CDR2 SASEGT.

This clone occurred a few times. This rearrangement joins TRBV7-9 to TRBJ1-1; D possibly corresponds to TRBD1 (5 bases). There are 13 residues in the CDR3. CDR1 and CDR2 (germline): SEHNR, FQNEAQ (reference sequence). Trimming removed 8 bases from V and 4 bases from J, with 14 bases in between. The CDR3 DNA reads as TGTGCCAGCCGTGGGGCGGGCGTCACTGAAGCTTTCTTT. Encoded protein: CASRGAGVTEAFF.